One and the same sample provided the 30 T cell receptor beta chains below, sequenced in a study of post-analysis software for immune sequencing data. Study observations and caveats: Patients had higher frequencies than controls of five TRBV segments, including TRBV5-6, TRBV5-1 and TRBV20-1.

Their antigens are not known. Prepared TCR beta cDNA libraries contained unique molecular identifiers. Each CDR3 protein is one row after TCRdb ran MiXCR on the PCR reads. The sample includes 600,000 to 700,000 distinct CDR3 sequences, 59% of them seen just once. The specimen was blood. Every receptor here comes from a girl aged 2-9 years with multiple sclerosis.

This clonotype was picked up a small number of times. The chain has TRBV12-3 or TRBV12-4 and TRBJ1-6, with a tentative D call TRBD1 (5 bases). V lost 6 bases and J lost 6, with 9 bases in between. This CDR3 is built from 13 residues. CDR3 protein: CASSWDFNSPLHF. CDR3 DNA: TGTGCCAGCAGCTGGGACTTTAATTCACCCCTCCACTTT.

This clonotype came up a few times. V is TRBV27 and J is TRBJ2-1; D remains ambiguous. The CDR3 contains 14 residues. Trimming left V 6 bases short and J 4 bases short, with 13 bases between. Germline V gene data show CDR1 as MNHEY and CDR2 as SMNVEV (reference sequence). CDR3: CASRPRTDYNEQFF. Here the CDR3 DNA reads TGTGCCAGCAGACCCCGGACGGATTACAATGAGCAGTTCTTC.

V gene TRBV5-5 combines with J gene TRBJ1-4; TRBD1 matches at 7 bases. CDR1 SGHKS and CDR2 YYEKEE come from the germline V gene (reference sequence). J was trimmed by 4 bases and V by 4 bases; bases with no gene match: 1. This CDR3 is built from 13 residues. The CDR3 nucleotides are TGTGCCAGCAGCGGGACAGTTAATGAAAAACTGTTTTTT. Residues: CASSGTVNEKLFF.

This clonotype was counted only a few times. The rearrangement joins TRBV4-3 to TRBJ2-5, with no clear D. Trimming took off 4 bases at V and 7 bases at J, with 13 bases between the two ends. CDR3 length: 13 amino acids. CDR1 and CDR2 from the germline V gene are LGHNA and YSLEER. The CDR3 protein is CASSPGIMGTQYF. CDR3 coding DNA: TGCGCCAGCAGCCCGGGCATTATGGGGACCCAGTACTTC.

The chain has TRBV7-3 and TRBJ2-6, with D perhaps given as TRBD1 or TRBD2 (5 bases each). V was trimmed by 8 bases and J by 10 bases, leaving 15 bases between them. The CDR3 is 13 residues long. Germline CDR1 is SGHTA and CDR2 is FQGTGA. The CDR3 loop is CASRPGAGNVLTF. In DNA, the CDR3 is TGTGCCAGCCGCCCCGGGGCAGGGAACGTCCTGACTTTC.

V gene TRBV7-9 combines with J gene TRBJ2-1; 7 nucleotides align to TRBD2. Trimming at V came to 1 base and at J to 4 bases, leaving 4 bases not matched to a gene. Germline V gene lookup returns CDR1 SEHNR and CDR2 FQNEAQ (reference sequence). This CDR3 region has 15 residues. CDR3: CASSLEAGRYNEQFF. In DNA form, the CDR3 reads TGTGCCAGCAGCTTAGAAGCGGGACGTTACAATGAGCAGTTCTTC.

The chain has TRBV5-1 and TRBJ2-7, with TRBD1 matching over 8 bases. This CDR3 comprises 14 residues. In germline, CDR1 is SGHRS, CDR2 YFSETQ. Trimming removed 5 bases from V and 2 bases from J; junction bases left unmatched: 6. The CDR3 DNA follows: TGCGCCAGCAGGCCGGGACAGGCACCCTACGAGCAGTACTTC. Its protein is CASRPGQAPYEQYF.

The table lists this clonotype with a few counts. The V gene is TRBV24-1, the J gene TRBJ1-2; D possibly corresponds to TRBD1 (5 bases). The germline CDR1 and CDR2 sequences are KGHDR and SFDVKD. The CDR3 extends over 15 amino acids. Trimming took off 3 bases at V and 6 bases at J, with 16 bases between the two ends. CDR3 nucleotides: TGTGCCACCAGTGATGGGGGAAGAAAAAGAGATGGCTACACCTTC. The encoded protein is CATSDGGRKRDGYTF.

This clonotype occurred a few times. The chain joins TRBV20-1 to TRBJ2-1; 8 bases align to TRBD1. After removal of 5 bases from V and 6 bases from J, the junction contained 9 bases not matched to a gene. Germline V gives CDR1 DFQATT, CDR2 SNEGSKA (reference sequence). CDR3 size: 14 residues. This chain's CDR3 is CSAPAGTGSNEQFF. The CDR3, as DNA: TGCAGTGCTCCCGCCGGGACAGGTAGCAATGAGCAGTTCTTC.

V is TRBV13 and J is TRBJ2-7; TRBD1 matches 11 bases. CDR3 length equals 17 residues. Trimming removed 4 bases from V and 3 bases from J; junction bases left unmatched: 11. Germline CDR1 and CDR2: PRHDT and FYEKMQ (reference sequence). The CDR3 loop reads CASSSGRDRGIHYEQYF. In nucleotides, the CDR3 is TGTGCCAGCAGCTCCGGGCGGGACAGGGGGATTCACTACGAGCAGTACTTC.

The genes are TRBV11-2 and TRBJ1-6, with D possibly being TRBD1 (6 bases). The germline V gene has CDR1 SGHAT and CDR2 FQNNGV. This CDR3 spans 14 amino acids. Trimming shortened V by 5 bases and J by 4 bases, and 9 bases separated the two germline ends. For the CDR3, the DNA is TGTGCCAGCAGCGCGGACAGTTATAATTCACCCCTCCACTTT. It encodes CASSADSYNSPLHF.

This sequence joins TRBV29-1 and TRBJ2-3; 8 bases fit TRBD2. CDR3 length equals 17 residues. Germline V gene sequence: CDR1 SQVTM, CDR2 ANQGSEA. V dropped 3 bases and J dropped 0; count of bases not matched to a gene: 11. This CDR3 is CSVDSARSSGSTDTQYF. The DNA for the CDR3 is TGCAGCGTTGATTCCGCCCGGTCTAGCGGGAGCACAGATACGCAGTATTTT.

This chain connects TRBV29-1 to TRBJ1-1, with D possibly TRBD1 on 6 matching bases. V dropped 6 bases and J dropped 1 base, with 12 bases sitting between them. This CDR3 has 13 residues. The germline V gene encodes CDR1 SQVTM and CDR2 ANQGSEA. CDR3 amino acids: CSVGGLRNTEAFF. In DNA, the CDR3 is TGCAGCGTGGGGGGGCTTAGGAACACTGAAGCTTTCTTT.

The CDR3 spells CACLSGTGFYNEQFF. Here the CDR3 DNA reads TGTGCCTGCTTATCCGGGACAGGGTTCTACAATGAGCAGTTCTTC. The rearrangement joins TRBV30 to TRBJ2-1, with 9 bases matching TRBD1. The CDR3 is 15 amino acids. Losses at the gene ends were 6 bases for V and 3 bases for J; bases not matched to a gene: 9. Germline V gives CDR1 GTSNPN, CDR2 SVGIG (reference sequence).

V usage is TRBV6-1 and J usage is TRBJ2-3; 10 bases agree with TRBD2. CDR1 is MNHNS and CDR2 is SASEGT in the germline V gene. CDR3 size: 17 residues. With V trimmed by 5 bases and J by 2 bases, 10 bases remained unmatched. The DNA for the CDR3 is TGTGCCAGCAGTCCCGGAAGGACTAGCGGAAACACAGATACGCAGTATTTT. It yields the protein CASSPGRTSGNTDTQYF.

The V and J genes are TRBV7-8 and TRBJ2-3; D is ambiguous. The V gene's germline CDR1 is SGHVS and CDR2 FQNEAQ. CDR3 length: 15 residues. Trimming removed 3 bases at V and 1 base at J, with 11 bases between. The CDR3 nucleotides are TGTGCCAGCAGCTTTAAGAGGCTTCGCACAGATACGCAGTATTTT. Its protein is CASSFKRLRTDTQYF.

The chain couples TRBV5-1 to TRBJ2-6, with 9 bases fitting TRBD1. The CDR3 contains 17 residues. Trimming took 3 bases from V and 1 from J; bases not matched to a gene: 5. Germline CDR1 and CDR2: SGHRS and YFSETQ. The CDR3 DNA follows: TGCGCCAGCAGCTACGGGACAGGGAGGTCTGGGGCCAACGTCCTGACTTTC. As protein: CASSYGTGRSGANVLTF.

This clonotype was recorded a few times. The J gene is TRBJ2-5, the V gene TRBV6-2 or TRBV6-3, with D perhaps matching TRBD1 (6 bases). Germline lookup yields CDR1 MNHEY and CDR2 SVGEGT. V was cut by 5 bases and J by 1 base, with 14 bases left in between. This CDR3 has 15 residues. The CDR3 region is CASSPAGVPQETQYF. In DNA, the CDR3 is TGTGCCAGCAGTCCCGCAGGGGTCCCCCAAGAGACCCAGTACTTC.

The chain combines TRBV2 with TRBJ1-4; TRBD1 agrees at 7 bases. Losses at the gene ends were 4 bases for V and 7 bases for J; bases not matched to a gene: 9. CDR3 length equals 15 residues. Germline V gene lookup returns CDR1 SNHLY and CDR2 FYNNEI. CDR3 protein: CASSADRPKGEKLFF. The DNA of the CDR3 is TGTGCCAGCAGTGCGGACAGGCCGAAGGGTGAAAAACTGTTTTTT. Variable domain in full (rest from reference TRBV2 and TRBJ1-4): EPEVTQTPSHQVTQMGQEVILRCVPISNHLYFYWYRQILGQKVEFLVSFYNNEISEKSEIFDDQFSVERPDGSNFTLKIRSTKLEDSAMYFCASSADRPKGEKLFFGSGTQLSVL.

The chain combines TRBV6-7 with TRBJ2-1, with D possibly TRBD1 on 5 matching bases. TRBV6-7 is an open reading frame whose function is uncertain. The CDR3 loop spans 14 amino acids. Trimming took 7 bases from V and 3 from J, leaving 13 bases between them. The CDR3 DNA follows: TGTGCCAGCAAGGGGAACTCTTGCTACAATGAGCAGTTCTTC. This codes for CASKGNSCYNEQFF.

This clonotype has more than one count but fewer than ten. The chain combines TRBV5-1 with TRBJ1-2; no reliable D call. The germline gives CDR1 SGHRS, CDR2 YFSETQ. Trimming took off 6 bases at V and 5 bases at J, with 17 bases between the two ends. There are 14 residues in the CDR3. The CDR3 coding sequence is TGCGCCAGCACTAAGGACGGAGGAGGATATGGCTACACCTTC. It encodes CASTKDGGGYGYTF.

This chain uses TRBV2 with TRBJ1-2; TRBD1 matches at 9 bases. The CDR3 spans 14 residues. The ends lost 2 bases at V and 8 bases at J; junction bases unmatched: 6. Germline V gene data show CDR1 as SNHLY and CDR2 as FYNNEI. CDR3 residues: CASSEYDRGEGYTF. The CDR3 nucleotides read TGTGCCAGCAGTGAATACGACAGGGGGGAAGGCTACACCTTC.

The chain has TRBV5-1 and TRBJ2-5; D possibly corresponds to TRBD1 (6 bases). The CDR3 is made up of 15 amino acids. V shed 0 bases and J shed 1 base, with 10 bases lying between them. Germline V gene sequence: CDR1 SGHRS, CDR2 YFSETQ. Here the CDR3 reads CASSLAGQIQETQYF. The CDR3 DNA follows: TGCGCCAGCAGCTTGGCAGGACAGATCCAAGAGACCCAGTACTTC. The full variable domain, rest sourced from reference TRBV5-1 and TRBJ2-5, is KAGVTQTPRYLIKTRGQQVTLSCSPISGHRSVSWYQQTPGQGLQFLFEYFSETQRNKGNFPGRFSGRQFSNSRSEMNVSTLELGDSALYLCASSLAGQIQETQYFGPGTRLLVL.

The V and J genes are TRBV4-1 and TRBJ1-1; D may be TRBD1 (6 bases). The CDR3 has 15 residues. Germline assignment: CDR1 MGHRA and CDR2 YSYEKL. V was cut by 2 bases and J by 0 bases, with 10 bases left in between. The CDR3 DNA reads TGCGCCAGCAGCCAAAACAGGGACATGAACACTGAAGCTTTCTTT. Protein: CASSQNRDMNTEAFF.

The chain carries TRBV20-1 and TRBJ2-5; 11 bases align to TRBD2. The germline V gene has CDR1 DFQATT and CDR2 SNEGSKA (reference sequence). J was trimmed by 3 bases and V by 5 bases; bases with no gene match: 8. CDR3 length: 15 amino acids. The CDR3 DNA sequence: TGCAGTGCTGCCTCGACTAGCGGGGTTAAAGAGACCCAGTACTTC. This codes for CSAASTSGVKETQYF.

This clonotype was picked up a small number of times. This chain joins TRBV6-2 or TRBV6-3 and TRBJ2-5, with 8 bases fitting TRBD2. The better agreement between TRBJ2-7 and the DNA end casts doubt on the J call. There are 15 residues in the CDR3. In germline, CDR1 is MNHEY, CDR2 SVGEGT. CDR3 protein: CASSVWTSRGYEQYF. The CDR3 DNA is TGTGCCAGCAGCGTATGGACTAGCCGTGGCTACGAGCAGTACTTC.

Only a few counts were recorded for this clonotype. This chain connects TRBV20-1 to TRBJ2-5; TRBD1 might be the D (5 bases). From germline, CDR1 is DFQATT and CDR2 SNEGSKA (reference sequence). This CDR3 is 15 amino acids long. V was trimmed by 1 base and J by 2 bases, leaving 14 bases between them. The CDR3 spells CSARGPTAIQETQYF. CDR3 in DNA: TGCAGTGCTAGAGGCCCGACAGCTATTCAAGAGACCCAGTACTTC.

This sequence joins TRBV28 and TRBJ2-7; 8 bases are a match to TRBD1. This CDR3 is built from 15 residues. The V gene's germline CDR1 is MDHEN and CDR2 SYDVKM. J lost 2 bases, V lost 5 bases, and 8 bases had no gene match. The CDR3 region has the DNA TGTGCCAGCAGTATCCGGGACAGGTACACCTACGAGCAGTACTTC. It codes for CASSIRDRYTYEQYF.

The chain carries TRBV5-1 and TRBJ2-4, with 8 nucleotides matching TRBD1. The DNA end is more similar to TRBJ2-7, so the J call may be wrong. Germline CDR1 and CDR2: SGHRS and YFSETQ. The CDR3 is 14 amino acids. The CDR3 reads CASSLGQGLNEQYF. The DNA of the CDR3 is TGCGCCAGCAGCTTGGGACAGGGGTTGAACGAGCAGTACTTC.

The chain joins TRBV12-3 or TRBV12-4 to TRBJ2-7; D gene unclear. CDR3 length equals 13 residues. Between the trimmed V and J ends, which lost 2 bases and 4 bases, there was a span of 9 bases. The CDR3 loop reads CASSLRPSYEQYF. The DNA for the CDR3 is TGTGCCAGCAGTTTAAGGCCCTCTTACGAGCAGTACTTC.